Listed below are T cell receptor beta chains from one sample, sequenced in a study of T cells in Graves' hyperthyroidism and ophthalmopathy. Using its own MiXCR run on the multiplex PCR reads, TCRdb lists one record per CDR3 protein. This sample carries about 250,000 distinct CDR3 sequences, 20% to 25% of them seen once, and the ten largest clones take over 55%. Sequenced material: blood. These receptors were collected from a man aged 25-45 years with Graves' ophthalmopathy. Each CDR3 is given with its conserved first and last residue. A D gene is named only where the DNA matches it firmly. Clone sizes are given selectively: once, few, many, or a class where the clone is expanded.

10	TRBV12-5	few	TRBJ2-5	-	CALARGTWYF	TGTGCTCTAGCTCGCGGGACATGGTACTTC
14	TRBV28	many	TRBJ1-1	-	CASTIPRKNTEAFF	TGTGCCAGCACCATCCCCAGAAAGAACACTGAAGCTTTCTTT
15	TRBV5-6	few	TRBJ1-1	-	CASSRQKFMTSQAFF	TGTGCCAGCAGCCGTCAGAAGTTTATGACGAGCCAGGCTTTCTTT
15	TRBV12-3/TRBV12-4	many	TRBJ2-2	TRBD1	CANRPGQANTGELFF	TGTGCCAACAGACCGGGACAGGCGAACACCGGGGAGCTGTTTTTT
15	TRBV9	few	TRBJ2-1	TRBD2	CASSVGGRAYNEQFF	TGTGCCAGCAGCGTAGGCGGGAGGGCCTACAATGAGCAGTTCTTC
14	TRBV5-4	-	TRBJ1-4	TRBD1	CASSSDRENEKLFF	TGTGCCAGCAGCTCCGACAGGGAGAATGAAAAACTGTTTTTT
15	TRBV28	-	TRBJ1-2	TRBD1	CASSTPTGVNYGYTF	TGTGCCAGCAGCACCCCGACAGGGGTTAACTATGGCTACACCTTC
17	TRBV5-1	many	TRBJ2-3	TRBD2	CASSSGGGTSGTDTQYF	TGCGCCAGCAGCTCTGGCGGGGGGACTAGCGGCACAGATACGCAGTATTTT
14	TRBV27	few	TRBJ2-1	-	CASSWDFSYNEQFF	TGTGCCAGCAGCTGGGACTTCTCCTACAATGAGCAGTTCTTC
12	TRBV12-3/TRBV12-4	few	TRBJ2-1	-	CASSPGDNEQFF	TGTGCCAGCAGCCCCGGTGACAATGAGCAGTTCTTC
13	TRBV2	few	TRBJ2-1	TRBD2	CASSVRGLDEQFF	TGTGCCAGCAGTGTGCGGGGGTTGGATGAGCAGTTCTTC
15	TRBV24-1	-	TRBJ2-3	-	CATSDSGKPTDTQYF	TGTGCCACCAGTGATTCGGGGAAGCCGACAGATACGCAGTATTTT
15	TRBV30	-	TRBJ1-4	-	CAWSDQGRGFEKLFF	TGTGCCTGGAGTGACCAGGGCAGGGGATTTGAAAAACTGTTTTTT
15	TRBV3-1	-	TRBJ2-7	TRBD2	CASSQEAGVSYEQYF	TGTGCCAGCAGCCAGGAAGCGGGAGTCTCCTACGAGCAGTACTTC
15	TRBV9	-	TRBJ1-3	-	CASSEKVYSGNTIYF	TGTGCCAGCAGCGAGAAGGTGTACTCTGGAAACACCATATATTTT
14	TRBV24-1	-	TRBJ2-5	-	CATGDGQGPETQYF	TGTGCCACCGGGGACGGCCAAGGGCCAGAGACCCAGTACTTC
13	TRBV2	-	TRBJ2-7	-	CASSEYGVAEQYF	TGTGCCAGCAGTGAATATGGAGTCGCCGAGCAGTACTTC
18	TRBV7-9	-	TRBJ2-7	-	CASSYALNDRLHSYEQYF	TGTGCCAGCAGCTACGCCCTTAACGACAGGCTCCACTCCTACGAGCAGTACTTC
16	TRBV7-2	-	TRBJ2-6	-	CASSLAEFAGANVLTF	TGTGCCAGCAGCTTAGCCGAGTTTGCGGGGGCCAACGTCCTGACTTTC
17	TRBV6-2/TRBV6-3	few	TRBJ2-5	TRBD2	CASSYSKLAGGFKTQYF	TGTGCCAGCAGTTACTCTAAACTAGCGGGAGGGTTCAAGACCCAGTACTTC
15	TRBV28	-	TRBJ2-1	-	CASTSPRVLYNEQFF	TGTGCCAGCACGTCCCCCCGGGTCTTGTACAATGAGCAGTTCTTC
15	TRBV14	few	TRBJ2-3	TRBD2	CASSQAGTSLDTQYF	TGTGCCAGCAGCCAGGCCGGGACTAGCCTCGATACGCAGTATTTT
14	TRBV28	few	TRBJ2-2	TRBD2	CATFPRLATGELFF	TGTGCCACCTTCCCACGACTAGCGACCGGGGAGCTGTTTTTT
18	TRBV11-1	-	TRBJ2-1	TRBD2	CASSQDVLAGGGYNEQFF	TGTGCCAGCAGCCAAGATGTGCTAGCGGGAGGGGGCTACAATGAGCAGTTCTTC
14	TRBV10-3	few	TRBJ2-7	-	CAIREQLGTYEQYF	TGTGCCATCAGAGAACAACTAGGAACCTACGAGCAGTACTTC
15	TRBV11-2	many	TRBJ2-5	-	CASSLMPSSQETQYF	TGTGCCAGCAGCTTAATGCCATCTTCCCAAGAGACCCAGTACTTC
14	TRBV14	-	TRBJ2-7	-	CASSQGWGINEQYF	TGTGCCAGCAGCCAAGGGTGGGGCATAAACGAGCAGTACTTC
13	TRBV7-9	many	TRBJ2-1	-	CASTKLGDHEQFF	TGTGCCAGCACCAAACTGGGCGATCACGAGCAGTTCTTC
18	TRBV12-3/TRBV12-4	-	TRBJ2-7	TRBD2	CASNTGTGGLAGVYEQYF	TGTGCCAGCAATACCGGGACAGGGGGACTAGCGGGAGTTTACGAGCAGTACTTC